Listed below are T cell receptor beta chains from one sample, sequenced in a study of T cells after posttransplantation cyclophosphamide. The data were produced by immunoSEQ multiplex PCR, yet TCRdb's version contains in-frame clones alone and is incomplete. This sample comprises 30,000 to 45,000 clones, none seen once only. Sequenced input: PBMCs. The receptor source for this set is a girl between 10 and 17 years old in good health, CMV-negative, and a related stem cell transplant donor. The CDR3 runs from the conserved cysteine through the conserved F or W. A D gene is named only where the DNA matches it firmly. Size values are once, few and many counts, or a class for expanded clones, and some rows have none.

abundance: many
v_gene: TRBV4-3
j_gene: TRBJ2-7
d_gene: TRBD2
CDR3nt: TGCGCCAGCAGCCAAGATCTCGGCACTAGCGGGTACGAGCAGTACTTC
CDR3aa: CASSQDLGTSGYEQYF

abundance: NA
v_gene: TRBV15
j_gene: TRBJ2-1
d_gene: TRBD1
CDR3nt: TGTGCCACCAGCAGAGATCTCGGAACAGGGGCCTACAATGAGCAGTTCTTC
CDR3aa: CATSRDLGTGAYNEQFF

abundance: many
v_gene: TRBV4-2
j_gene: TRBJ1-4
d_gene: NA
CDR3nt: TGTGCCAGCAGCCCGAGCCCAGGGGTAGGAGGTGAAAAACTGTTTTTT
CDR3aa: CASSPSPGVGGEKLFF

abundance: many
v_gene: TRBV29-1
j_gene: TRBJ2-7
d_gene: NA
CDR3nt: TGCAGCGTTGGACTTCTTCTAGAATCCTACGAGCAGTACTTC
CDR3aa: CSVGLLLESYEQYF

abundance: many
v_gene: TRBV5-1
j_gene: TRBJ1-1
d_gene: NA
CDR3nt: TGCGCCAGCACGGAGGGGCGGACTGAAGCTTTCTTT
CDR3aa: CASTEGRTEAFF

abundance: NA
v_gene: TRBV10-1
j_gene: TRBJ2-3
d_gene: TRBD2
CDR3nt: TGCGCCAGCAGTATGACTAGCGGGAGAACAGATGCGCAGTATTTT
CDR3aa: CASSMTSGRTDAQYF

abundance: NA
v_gene: TRBV30
j_gene: TRBJ2-5
d_gene: NA
CDR3nt: TGTGCCTGGACCGAGATAAGCGGACTAGAGACCCAGTACTTC
CDR3aa: CAWTEISGLETQYF

abundance: NA
v_gene: TRBV7-6
j_gene: TRBJ2-3
d_gene: TRBD2
CDR3nt: TGTGGCGTGGCTAGCGGTACAGATACGCAGTATTTT
CDR3aa: CGVASGTDTQYF

abundance: many
v_gene: TRBV7-9
j_gene: TRBJ1-5
d_gene: TRBD1
CDR3nt: TGTGCCAGCAGCCGAGGGGGCCAGGTCGGACAGCCCCAGCATTTT
CDR3aa: CASSRGGQVGQPQHF

abundance: many
v_gene: TRBV7-9
j_gene: TRBJ2-7
d_gene: NA
CDR3nt: TGTGCCAGCAGCTCCTTACGGTATGCCAGGGGTTACGAGCAGTACTTC
CDR3aa: CASSSLRYARGYEQYF

abundance: few
v_gene: TRBV7-3
j_gene: TRBJ2-2
d_gene: TRBD1
CDR3nt: TGTGCCAGCAGCTCCTCGGACAGGACGAACACCGGGGAGCTGTTTTTT
CDR3aa: CASSSSDRTNTGELFF

abundance: NA
v_gene: TRBV5-1
j_gene: TRBJ2-1
d_gene: NA
CDR3nt: TGCGCCAGCAGCTTGAAGTCACTAGCTGGTCTCAATGAGCAGTTCTTC
CDR3aa: CASSLKSLAGLNEQFF

abundance: many
v_gene: TRBV10-3
j_gene: TRBJ1-3
d_gene: NA
CDR3nt: TGTGCCATCAGTGAAGGGGATTACGGAAACACCATATATTTT
CDR3aa: CAISEGDYGNTIYF

abundance: many
v_gene: TRBV28
j_gene: TRBJ2-2
d_gene: NA
CDR3nt: TGTGCCAGCAGTACCCCGCAGGGCAGGGGAGACACCGGGGAGCTGTTTTTT
CDR3aa: CASSTPQGRGDTGELFF

abundance: few
v_gene: TRBV5-1
j_gene: TRBJ1-6
d_gene: NA
CDR3nt: TGCGCCAGCAGCCTGGAGCGGGGGGTATATTCACCCCTCCACTTT
CDR3aa: CASSLERGVYSPLHF

abundance: many
v_gene: TRBV15
j_gene: TRBJ1-1
d_gene: TRBD1
CDR3nt: TGTGCCACCAGGGAGACAGGGGGTAGTGAAGCTTTCTTT
CDR3aa: CATRETGGSEAFF

abundance: NA
v_gene: TRBV11-2
j_gene: TRBJ2-7
d_gene: NA
CDR3nt: TGTGCCAGCAGCTTGAGACTCCCGCGGGTGGACGAGCAGTACTTC
CDR3aa: CASSLRLPRVDEQYF

abundance: many
v_gene: TRBV12-5
j_gene: TRBJ2-2
d_gene: NA
CDR3nt: TGTGCTAGTGGTTTGGTACTCGGGTCGAACACCGGGGAGCTGTTTTTT
CDR3aa: CASGLVLGSNTGELFF

abundance: few
v_gene: TRBV5-1
j_gene: TRBJ2-5
d_gene: NA
CDR3nt: TGCGCCAGCAGCGTCCGTGGGAGCGGAGAGACCCAGTACTTC
CDR3aa: CASSVRGSGETQYF

abundance: many
v_gene: TRBV7-9
j_gene: TRBJ1-2
d_gene: TRBD1
CDR3nt: TGTGCCAGCAGCCCTACAGGGGGCGCAAGGGGTGGCTACACCTTC
CDR3aa: CASSPTGGARGGYTF

abundance: NA
v_gene: TRBV12-5
j_gene: TRBJ2-4
d_gene: TRBD1
CDR3nt: TGTGCTAGTGGTCTTGCCGGGACAGGGGGGAACATTCAGTACTTC
CDR3aa: CASGLAGTGGNIQYF

abundance: NA
v_gene: TRBV4-1
j_gene: TRBJ2-7
d_gene: NA
CDR3nt: TGCGCCAGCAGCCAAGATGAAGGGAGCTCCTACGAGCAGTACTTC
CDR3aa: CASSQDEGSSYEQYF